Detailed here is one T cell receptor beta chain. What it binds is not known. This record comes from a study of T-cell memory formation after mild COVID-19. The overall study: Largely, the TCR clusters proved donor specific. Findings and limits, study-wide: Contracting clones from day 15 to 85 had balanced CD4/CD8; later expanders favoured CD4+. Pre-infection memory held some responding clones, suggesting pre-existing cross-reactive T cells responded. For contracting clones, CD4+ ones sat mainly in CM and EM, CD8+ in EMRA.

TCRdb reprocessed the 5' RACE reads with MiXCR, giving one entry per CDR3 protein. This sample carries roughly 400,000 distinct CDR3 sequences, around 17% of them seen once, and the ten largest clones take under 25%. V lost 2 bases, J lost 11 bases, and 12 bases lay in between. The length of the CDR3 is 12 residues. Looked up from germline, CDR1 is SGHTA and CDR2 is FQGNSA. V usage is TRBV7-2 and J usage is TRBJ1-1; D is unclear. Sequencing input: PBMCs or a T cell subset sorted from them (not recorded which). The TCR originated in a man aged 18 to 30 who had mild COVID-19 (a few samples of this study predate the infection). Cell type and time point are not known. The CDR3 region has the DNA TGTGCCAGCAGCTTATCATTTGGGCCGGCTTTCTTT. This translates into CASSLSFGPAFF.